The 16 T cell receptor beta chains listed next were all sequenced from one sample in a study of blood T cell repertoires in COVID-19. Clones were sequenced by immunoSEQ multiplex PCR, and TCRdb holds only the in-frame ones, with some missing. This sample has 20,000 to 30,000 clones, with around nine tenths found just once. What was sequenced was peripheral blood. The origin of the receptors is a human donor in a cohort sampled during active COVID-19.

This clone has just one count. The V gene is TRBV19, the J gene TRBJ1-6, with D unresolved. Germline lookup yields CDR1 LNHDA and CDR2 SQIVND (reference sequence). This CDR3 has 15 residues. Trimming stripped 4 bases from V and 0 bases from J, with 7 bases between. CDR3 nucleotide sequence: TGTGCCAGTAGTACGGAGAGCTCCTATAATTCACCCCTCCACTTT. Encoded protein: CASSTESSYNSPLHF.

This chain links TRBV6-2 or TRBV6-3 with TRBJ2-5; TRBD2 agrees at 7 bases. Germline values: CDR1 MNHEY, CDR2 SVGEGT. CDR3 length equals 17 residues. V shed 5 bases and J 4 bases; nucleotides not matched to a gene: 16. The CDR3, as DNA: TGTGCCAGCAGTCCAATACAGCGGGGTGGATCAAGAGAGACCCAGTACTTC. Encoded protein: CASSPIQRGGSRETQYF.

The gene calls are TRBV7-3 and TRBJ1-2; 8 nucleotides line up with TRBD1. CDR1 and CDR2 (germline): SGHTA, FQGTGA. The CDR3 covers 13 residues. V shed 5 bases, J shed 6 bases, and the junction held 5 bases outside the gene matches. For the CDR3, the DNA is TGTGCCAGCAGCGCAGGGGGCGCGGATGGCTACACCTTC. Its protein product is CASSAGGADGYTF.

V and J are TRBV30 and TRBJ2-2; D is perhaps TRBD1 (5 bases). The CDR3 length is 15 residues. Trimming shortened V by 4 bases and J by 0 bases, and 12 bases separated the two germline ends. CDR1 and CDR2 from the germline V gene are GTSNPN and SVGIG (reference sequence). Here the CDR3 reads CAWKIDSANTGELFF. Here the CDR3 DNA reads TGTGCCTGGAAAATAGACAGCGCGAACACCGGGGAGCTGTTTTTT.

The rearrangement links TRBV5-1 to TRBJ2-5, with TRBD1 identical over 11 bases. From germline, CDR1 is SGHRS and CDR2 YFSETQ. The CDR3 has 15 amino acids. With 3 bases clipped from V and 4 bases from J, the junction kept 5 bases outside the gene matches. DNA of the CDR3: TGCGCCAGCAGCTGGGGGACAGGGGGTGCAGAGACCCAGTACTTC. Translating it yields CASSWGTGGAETQYF.

The genes are TRBV5-1 and TRBJ1-6; 8 positions match TRBD1. This CDR3 spans 16 amino acids. The germline gives CDR1 SGHRS, CDR2 YFSETQ. The V gene end was trimmed by 0 bases and the J gene end by 9 bases; junction bases not matched to a gene: 8. The CDR3 DNA is TGCGCCAGCAGCTTGGGCGGACAGGGAGGTAGTTCACCCCTCCACTTT. Encoded protein: CASSLGGQGGSSPLHF.

The chain has TRBV3-1 (or the pseudogene TRBV3-2) and TRBJ1-6, with D unclear. The CDR3 has 17 residues. The germline V gene has CDR1 LGHDT and CDR2 YNNKEL (reference sequence). The V gene lost 0 bases and the J gene lost 0 bases, with 9 bases spanning the gap. CDR3 sequence (DNA): TGTGCCAGCAGCCAAGATTCAGCGAGCTCCTATAATTCACCCCTCCACTTT. As protein: CASSQDSASSYNSPLHF.

The rearrangement joins TRBV10-2 to TRBJ2-7; TRBD2 matches at 7 bases. From germline, CDR1 is WSHSY and CDR2 SAAADI. CDR3 length equals 14 residues. The V gene end was trimmed by 5 bases and the J gene end by 6 bases; junction bases not matched to a gene: 10. CDR3 residues: CASSPQREGSEQYF. In DNA, the CDR3 is TGCGCCAGCAGTCCCCAGCGGGAAGGAAGCGAGCAGTACTTC.

This clone appeared a single time. This rearrangement joins TRBV28 to TRBJ2-3; D uncertain. CDR1 is MDHEN and CDR2 is SYDVKM in the germline V gene. CDR3 length: 13 amino acids. Trimming shortened V by 5 bases and J by 4 bases, and 10 bases separated the two germline ends. The CDR3 region is CASSTRDPDTQYF. CDR3 nucleotide sequence: TGTGCCAGCAGTACTCGAGATCCAGATACGCAGTATTTT.

The rearrangement links TRBV28 to TRBJ2-2; 7 bases line up with TRBD2. The length of the CDR3 is 14 residues. Trimming took 2 bases from V and 6 from J; bases not matched to a gene: 3. Germline CDR1 MDHEN, CDR2 SYDVKM. DNA of the CDR3: TGTGCCAGCAGTTTAACGGGAGGTGCCGGGGAGCTGTTTTTT. It yields the protein CASSLTGGAGELFF.

The V call is TRBV11-2, the J call TRBJ1-6; 7 positions match TRBD1. Germline V gene sequence: CDR1 SGHAT, CDR2 FQNNGV. There are 14 residues in the CDR3. Trimming removed 5 bases from V and 8 bases from J; junction bases left unmatched: 6. The CDR3 DNA sequence: TGTGCCAGCAGCCTAGGACAGGCGCATTCACCCCTCCACTTT. Protein product: CASSLGQAHSPLHF.

The rearrangement links TRBV7-2 to TRBJ2-7; possibly TRBD2 for D (6 bases). The germline V gene has CDR1 SGHTA and CDR2 FQGNSA. V was cut by 1 base and J by 2 bases, with 12 bases left in between. This CDR3 contains 15 residues. The CDR3 loop is CASSLGDSRTYEQYF. In DNA, the CDR3 is TGTGCCAGCAGCTTAGGGGACTCACGAACCTACGAGCAGTACTTC.

This sequence joins TRBV11-2 and TRBJ2-1, with 12 bases lining up with TRBD2. Germline V gene data show CDR1 as SGHAT and CDR2 as FQNNGV. CDR3 length equals 18 residues. V trimming: 3 bases; J trimming: 0 bases; junction bases outside the gene matches: 6. The CDR3 reads CASSFRTSGTSSYNEQFF. The CDR3, as DNA: TGTGCCAGCAGCTTCAGGACTAGCGGGACAAGCTCCTACAATGAGCAGTTCTTC.

The chain joins TRBV6-5 to TRBJ2-7, with D possibly TRBD2 on 5 matching bases. Between the trimmed V and J ends, which lost 6 bases and 5 bases, there was a span of 11 bases. Per the germline V gene, CDR1 is MNHEY and CDR2 is SVGAGI. The CDR3 spans 12 residues. The CDR3 sequence: CASSSGLDEQYF. The DNA of the CDR3 is TGTGCCAGCAGCTCCGGACTGGACGAGCAGTACTTC.

V gene TRBV6-6 combines with J gene TRBJ2-5; D not resolved. CDR3 size: 13 residues. Trimming shortened V by 2 bases and J by 6 bases, and 10 bases separated the two germline ends. Germline CDR1 is MNHNY and CDR2 is SVGAGI (reference sequence). For the CDR3, the DNA is TGTGCCAGCAGTTACGCGGCGTCGAAGACCCAGTACTTC. Translated, it gives CASSYAASKTQYF.

The rearrangement joins TRBV21-1 to TRBJ1-1; no DNA check was done on the table's D call, TRBD1. TRBV21-1 corresponds to a pseudogene. This CDR3 region has 18 residues. This CDR3 reads CASSSPKGQGNRNTEAFF. CDR3 nucleotides: TGTGCCAGCAGCAGCCCAAAGGGACAGGGGAATAGAAACACTGAAGCTTTCTTT.